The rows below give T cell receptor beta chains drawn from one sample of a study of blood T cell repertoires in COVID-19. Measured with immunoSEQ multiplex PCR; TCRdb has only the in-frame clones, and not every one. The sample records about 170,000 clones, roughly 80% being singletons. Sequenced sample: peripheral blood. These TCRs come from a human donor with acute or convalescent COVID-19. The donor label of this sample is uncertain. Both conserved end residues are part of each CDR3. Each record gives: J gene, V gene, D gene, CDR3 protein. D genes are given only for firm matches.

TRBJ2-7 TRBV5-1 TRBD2 CASSERGGSYEQYF
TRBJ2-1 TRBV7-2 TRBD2 CASSQSGLASPRDEQFF
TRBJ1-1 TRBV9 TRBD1 CASSPRQGVLAEAFF
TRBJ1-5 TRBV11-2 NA CASSLRGPGSNQPQHF
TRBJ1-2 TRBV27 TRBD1 CASRYSDRGLDGAGYTF
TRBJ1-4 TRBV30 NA CAWSSGGQYTNEKLFF
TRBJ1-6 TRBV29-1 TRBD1 CSVALETGDSPLHF
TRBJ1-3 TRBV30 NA CAWMRGEDTIYF
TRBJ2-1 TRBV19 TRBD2 CASSQTSFAGGRDEQFF
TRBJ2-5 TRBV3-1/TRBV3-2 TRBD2 CASSLTGTIETQYF
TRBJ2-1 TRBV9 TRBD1 CASSVDFGDRGPSSYNEQFF
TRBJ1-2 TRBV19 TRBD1 CATMTGVSNYGYTF
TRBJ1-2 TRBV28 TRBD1 CASSNRGPDYGYTF
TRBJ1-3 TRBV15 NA CATSIAGSGNTIYF
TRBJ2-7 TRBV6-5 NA CASRRGFRFFEQYF
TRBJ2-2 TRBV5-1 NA CASSLGPTGELFF
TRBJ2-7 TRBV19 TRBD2 CAGTSGSVHEQYF
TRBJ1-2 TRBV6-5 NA CASSLRNYGYTF
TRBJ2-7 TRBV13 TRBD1 CASSIDRGGYEQYF
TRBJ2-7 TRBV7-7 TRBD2 CASSLGGLAGDEQYF
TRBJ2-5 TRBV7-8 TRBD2 CASSLGASGGYQETQYF
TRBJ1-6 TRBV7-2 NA CASSLEGKGNSPLHF
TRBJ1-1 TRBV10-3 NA CASMSGQLITEAFF
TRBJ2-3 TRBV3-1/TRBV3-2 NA CASSQGGQMGTDTQYF
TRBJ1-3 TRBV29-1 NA CSVASGLSGNTIYF
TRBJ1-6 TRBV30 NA CAWSGTSSYNSPLHF
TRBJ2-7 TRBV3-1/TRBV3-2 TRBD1 CASSFPGQGTYEQYF
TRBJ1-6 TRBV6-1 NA CASSERVGDSPLHF
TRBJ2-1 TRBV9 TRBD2 CASSLLTSGGANEQFF
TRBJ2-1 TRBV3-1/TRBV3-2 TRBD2 CASSQDTGRGNEQFF